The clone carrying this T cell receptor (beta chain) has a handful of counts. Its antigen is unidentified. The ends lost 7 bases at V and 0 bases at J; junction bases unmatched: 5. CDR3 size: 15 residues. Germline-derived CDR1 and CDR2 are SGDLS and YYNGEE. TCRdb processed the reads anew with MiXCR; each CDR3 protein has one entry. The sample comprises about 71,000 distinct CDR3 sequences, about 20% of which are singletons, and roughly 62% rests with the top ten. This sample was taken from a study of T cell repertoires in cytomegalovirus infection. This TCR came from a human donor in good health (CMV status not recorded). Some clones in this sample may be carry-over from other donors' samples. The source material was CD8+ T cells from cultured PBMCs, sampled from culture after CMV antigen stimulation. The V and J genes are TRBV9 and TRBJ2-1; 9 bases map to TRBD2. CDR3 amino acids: CASSSSGTSYNEQFF. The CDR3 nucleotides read TGTGCCAGCTCTTCTAGCGGGACCTCCTACAATGAGCAGTTCTTC.